Reported below is one TCR beta chain. Its antigen is still unknown. Only in-frame clones appear in the TCRdb table, and some are missing; sequencing was by immunoSEQ multiplex PCR. The profile shows around 1,900,000 clones, approximately 92% of them singletons. Selected positively for CCR7 and CD45RO-negative, naive CD8 cells excluded terminally differentiated effector memory CD45RA+ cells. The V and J ends lost 3 bases and 5 bases, in that order; junction bases with no gene match: 6. The CDR3 is made up of 16 amino acids. Germline V gives CDR1 MGHRA, CDR2 YSYEKL. This record belongs to a study of shared clonotypes between healthy human individuals. Overall study findings and caveats: What limited the represented genetic and exposure-history diversity was the small number of donors.

The receptor was isolated from a man between 18 and 29 years old in good health. Some clones in this sample may be carry-over from other donors' samples. Sequencing was performed on naive CD8+ T cells from PBMCs. The chain uses TRBV4-1 and TRBJ2-3, with 12 bases fitting TRBD2. CDR3 residues: CASSQGPGLAGDTQYF. In DNA form, the CDR3 reads TGCGCCAGCAGCCAGGGACCGGGACTAGCGGGAGATACGCAGTATTTT.